This paragraph reports one T cell receptor beta chain. The clone's antigen remains unknown. There are no base qualities to consult, and no much larger clone falls within one base. TCRbeta CDR3 regions were amplified from genomic DNA by means of the immunoSEQ Assay, a bias-controlled multiplex PCR. The study's own analysis went as follows. The number of nucleated cells in each sample was estimated from the amplification of reference gene primers within the assay. Sequence reads were collapsed and filtered to measure the absolute abundance of every unique TCRbeta CDR3 rearrangement. For each sample, productive Simpson clonality was calculated by taking the square root of Simpson's diversity index across productive rearrangements. What TCRdb holds here is the immuneACCESS table cut down to in-frame rearrangements. Part of the clones is not present; checked against another copy, under half of the missing clones reflect an unresolved V gene, and the others are unexplained. The DNA gave D and trimming, while V, J and clone size come from that table. The sample table holds 55,000 to 75,000 clones, of which 85% to 90% were seen once. More than 7.5% of the sample goes to the ten largest clones.

The CDR3 starts with the cysteine, ends with the phenylalanine, and has 13 residues. Of all the DNA, just the CDR3 is kept, 39 bases in frame from base 1. V is cut by 1 base and J by 10 bases, and the space between the germline ends is 11 bases. CDR1 and CDR2 are drawn from the germline V gene: SGHTA, FQGNSA. The collaborating institutions used their own protocols to collect whole blood in K2EDTA tubes. Collaborator samples were shipped for TCRbeta analysis as frozen whole blood, isolated PBMCs, or DNA extracted from either sample type. These data are taken from a study of blood T cell repertoires in COVID-19 (dated by TCRdb to 2018 to 2021). A note on the overall study: The collaborator samples originated in the United States, Italy and Spain and spanned the acute and convalescent phases of COVID-19. The prospective study material was composed of cDNA or gDNA derived from T cells, B-cell-depleted T cells, or PBMCs. Deeply sampled blood TCRbeta repertoires from subjects exposed to, actively infected with, or recovered from COVID-19 were included in the dataset. The repertoires were released in a freely available public database intended as a resource for research on the immune response to SARS-CoV-2. Samples came from the ongoing ImmuneRACE study (first 160 participants) plus 1,254 subjects from 6 global collaborators. The sample metadata nearly always contained a de-identified subject ID, COVID-19 status, age in years and sex. Where available, HLA class I and class II types were obtained from metadata supplied by the sample provider rather than from assay-based typing.

On the study overall, not on this receptor specifically: The quantity of clinical and demographic metadata differed by source and by participant and was supplied without curation.

The receptor's source is a man aged 45-65 years with active COVID-19. The chain couples TRBV7-2 to TRBJ2-1, with no reliable assignment of the D segment. Sequenced sample: peripheral blood. The CDR3 is CASSLEPSREQFF. The DNA sequence is given as TGTGCCAGCAGCTTAGAACCAAGTCGGGAGCAGTTCTTC. The CDR3 plus the reference TRBV7-2 and TRBJ2-1 genes for the other parts give the full variable domain: GAGVSQSPSNKVTEKGKDVELRCDPISGHTALYWYRQSLGQGLEFLIYFQGNSAPDKSGLPSDRFSAERTGGSVSTLTIQRTQQEDSAVYLCASSLEPSREQFFGPGTRLTVL.